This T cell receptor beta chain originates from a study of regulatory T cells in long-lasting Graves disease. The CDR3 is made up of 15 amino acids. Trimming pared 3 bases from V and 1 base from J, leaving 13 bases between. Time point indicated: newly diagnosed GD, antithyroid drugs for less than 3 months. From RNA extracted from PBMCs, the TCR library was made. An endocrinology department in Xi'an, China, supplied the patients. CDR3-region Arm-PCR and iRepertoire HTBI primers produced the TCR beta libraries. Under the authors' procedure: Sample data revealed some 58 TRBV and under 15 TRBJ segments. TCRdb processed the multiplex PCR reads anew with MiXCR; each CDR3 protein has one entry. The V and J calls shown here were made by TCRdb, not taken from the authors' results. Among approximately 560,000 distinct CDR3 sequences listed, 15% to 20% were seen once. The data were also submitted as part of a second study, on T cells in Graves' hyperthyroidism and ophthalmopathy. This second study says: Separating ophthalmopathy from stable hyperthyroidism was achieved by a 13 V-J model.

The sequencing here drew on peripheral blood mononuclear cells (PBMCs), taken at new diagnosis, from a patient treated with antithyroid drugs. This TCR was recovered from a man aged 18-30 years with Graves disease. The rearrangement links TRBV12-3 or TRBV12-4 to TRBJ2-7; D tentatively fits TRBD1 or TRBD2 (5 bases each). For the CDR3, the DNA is TGTGCCAGCAGTTTTGGGGACGCTCGATCCTACGAGCAGTACTTC. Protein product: CASSFGDARSYEQYF.